These 30 T cell receptor beta chains share one sample of origin, sequenced in a study of blood T cells in healthy people across ages. Primers used in a second PCR of roughly 6 to 12 cycles were a sample-barcoded 5' primer and a J-beta primer mix. TCRdb re-called the 5' RACE reads through MiXCR, storing one row per CDR3 protein. This sample has roughly 1,000,000 distinct CDR3 sequences; roughly 24% occur once, and the top ten carry about 0.72%. This sample was shared with a second study, whose subject was T cells of mothers and their children.

The sequencing input was blood. All receptors come from a girl aged 2-15 years in good health.

This chain joins TRBV14 and TRBJ1-1; D perhaps matches TRBD1 (6 bases). The germline V and J ends were trimmed by 4 bases and 12 bases, with 15 bases remaining between them. The CDR3 has 12 residues. Germline loops: CDR1 SGHDN, CDR2 FVKESK. CDR3 loop: CASSRGEGVSFF. DNA for the CDR3: TGTGCCAGCAGCCGAGGTGAGGGGGTATCTTTCTTT.

V gene TRBV7-8 combines with J gene TRBJ2-1, with 8 bases identical to TRBD1. The CDR3 contains 13 residues. Trimming took 6 bases from V and 5 from J; bases not matched to a gene: 3. CDR1 is SGHVS and CDR2 is FQNEAQ in the germline V gene. The CDR3 nucleotides read TGTGCCAGCAGGGACAGGGTTAACAATGAGCAGTTCTTC. Its translation: CASRDRVNNEQFF. The full variable domain, its missing parts supplied by reference TRBV7-8 and TRBJ2-1, is GAGVSQSPRYKVAKRGQDVALRCDPISGHVSLFWYQQALGQGPEFLTYFQNEAQLDKSGLPSDRFFAERPEGSVSTLKIQRTQQEDSAVYLCASRDRVNNEQFFGPGTRLTVL.

Only a few counts were recorded for this clonotype. The chain uses TRBV28 and TRBJ2-5; the match to TRBD1 covers 7 bases. J gave up 2 bases and V 3 bases, and 12 bases lay outside the gene matches. CDR1 MDHEN and CDR2 SYDVKM come from the germline V gene. The CDR3 spans 17 residues. CDR3 loop: CASSFLRGGRGQETQYF. The CDR3 DNA reads as TGTGCCAGCAGTTTTCTGCGAGGGGGCAGGGGACAAGAGACCCAGTACTTC.

This clonotype was seen a handful of times. The J gene is TRBJ2-1, the V gene TRBV20-1; 7 positions agree with TRBD2. The V gene end was trimmed by 3 bases and the J gene end by 4 bases; junction bases not matched to a gene: 12. The germline gives CDR1 DFQATT, CDR2 SNEGSKA (reference sequence). This CDR3 contains 16 residues. In DNA, the CDR3 is TGCAGTGCTAGGATCCAATCAGCGGGATCTTACAATGAGCAGTTCTTC. It is translated as CSARIQSAGSYNEQFF.

The chain couples TRBV6-6 to TRBJ2-1, with D possibly TRBD1 on 5 matching bases. V was pared by 7 bases and J by 9 bases, with 13 bases between. The CDR3 has 12 residues. Germline assignment: CDR1 MNHNY and CDR2 SVGAGI (reference sequence). The CDR3: CASMSGNPEQFF. CDR3 coding DNA: TGTGCCAGCATGTCAGGGAATCCTGAGCAGTTCTTC.

This clonotype was seen only a few times. The rearrangement uses TRBV6-6 and TRBJ1-1; 12 bases fit TRBD1. V shed 5 bases, J shed 5 bases, and the junction held 12 bases outside the gene matches. The CDR3 sequence is 17 residues long. Germline loops: CDR1 MNHNY, CDR2 SVGAGI (reference sequence). The CDR3 is CASSPGTGGLKGTEAFF. Here the CDR3 DNA reads TGTGCCAGCAGTCCCGGGACAGGGGGCCTTAAAGGAACTGAAGCTTTCTTT.

This clonotype was picked up a small number of times. This sequence joins TRBV29-1 and TRBJ1-5; unclear D gene. The V gene lost 2 bases and the J gene lost 0 bases, with 8 bases spanning the gap. The CDR3 totals 14 residues. The germline V gene has CDR1 SQVTM and CDR2 ANQGSEA. CDR3 sequence (DNA): TGCAGCGTTGAACAGGAGTGTAGCAATCAGCCCCAGCATTTT. Translation: CSVEQECSNQPQHF.

CDR3 residues: CATRDRQGETQYF. The DNA for the CDR3 is TGTGCCACCAGGGACAGGCAAGGGGAGACCCAGTACTTC. This chain links TRBV6-6 with TRBJ2-5; TRBD1 agrees at 8 bases. The J segment lost 5 bases and the V segment lost 10 bases, leaving 9 bases of the junction unmatched. The CDR3 totals 13 residues. Germline V gene lookup returns CDR1 MNHNY and CDR2 SVGAGI (reference sequence).

The chain carries TRBV7-9 and TRBJ2-2; D is unresolved. Trimming removed 3 bases from V and 4 bases from J, with 9 bases in between. The CDR3 contains 14 residues. Germline assignment: CDR1 SEHNR and CDR2 FQNEAQ (reference sequence). DNA of the CDR3: TGTGCCAGCAGCTTCCACAGATCCACCGGGGAGCTGTTTTTT. It translates to CASSFHRSTGELFF.

V and J are TRBV4-1 and TRBJ2-1, with D maybe TRBD1 (5 bases). The CDR3 totals 12 residues. Trimming shortened V by 7 bases and J by 5 bases, and 9 bases separated the two germline ends. CDR1 and CDR2 (germline): MGHRA, YSYEKL. CDR3 DNA: TGCGCCAGCAAAGGGGCAGACAATGAGCAGTTCTTC. Amino acids: CASKGADNEQFF.

This clonotype was observed a few times. The CDR3 DNA is TGCAGCGTGAGGGACAGCGGGGATGCAACTAATGAAAAACTGTTTTTT. Amino acid sequence: CSVRDSGDATNEKLFF. This chain links TRBV29-1 with TRBJ1-4, with 7 bases identical to TRBD1. The germline V gene encodes CDR1 SQVTM and CDR2 ANQGSEA. V lost 6 bases, J lost 0 bases, and 10 bases stayed unmatched. The CDR3 has 16 residues.

The chain employs TRBV4-2 and TRBJ2-3, with a weak D call TRBD1 (6 bases). Germline lookup yields CDR1 LGHNA and CDR2 YNFKEQ. The CDR3 covers 15 residues. The germline V and J ends were trimmed by 4 bases and 4 bases, with 15 bases remaining between them. The CDR3 spells CASSLRDIGSDTQYF. CDR3 nucleotides: TGTGCCAGCAGCCTAAGGGACATAGGGTCAGATACGCAGTATTTT.

Details on this clonotype: One end of the junction varies from germline; a read error may be responsible. The gene calls are TRBV7-9 and TRBJ2-7, with 9 nucleotides matching TRBD1. The CDR3 is made up of 15 amino acids. Germline V lookup: CDR1 SEHNR, CDR2 FQNEAQ (reference sequence). In DNA, the CDR3 is TGTGCCAGCAGCGCGCGACAGGGGGATGTCTACGAGCAGTGCTTC. This encodes CASSARQGDVYEQCF. The whole variable domain, remainder taken from reference TRBV7-9 and TRBJ2-7, is DTGVSQNPRHKITKRGQNVTFRCDPISEHNRLYWYRQTLGQGPEFLTYFQNEAQLEKSRLLSDRFSAERPKGSFSTLEIQRTEQGDSAMYLCASSARQGDVYEQCFGPGTRLTVT.

The chain carries TRBV7-8 and TRBJ2-5; 10 positions agree with TRBD2. The V gene end was trimmed by 3 bases and the J gene end by 2 bases; junction bases not matched to a gene: 12. This CDR3 spans 18 amino acids. The V gene's germline CDR1 is SGHVS and CDR2 FQNEAQ. As DNA, the CDR3 is TGTGCCAGCAGCTTTCCCTCTAGCGGGAGCTTCCTTCAAGAGACCCAGTACTTC. Protein sequence: CASSFPSSGSFLQETQYF.

The chain recombines TRBV25-1 with TRBJ2-5; D is possibly TRBD1 (6 bases). Germline V gene sequence: CDR1 MGHDK, CDR2 SYGVNS. Trimming pared 4 bases from V and 2 bases from J, leaving 14 bases between. The CDR3 covers 15 residues. CDR3: CASSVGTWGQETQYF. CDR3 in DNA: TGTGCCAGCAGTGTTGGGACATGGGGTCAAGAGACCCAGTACTTC.

This sequence joins TRBV2 and TRBJ1-2; a possible D gene is TRBD1 (6 bases). From germline, CDR1 is SNHLY and CDR2 FYNNEI. Trimming took 10 bases from V and 3 from J, leaving 9 bases between them. CDR3 length equals 11 residues. CDR3 coding DNA: TGTGCCACCGAGGGGGACTATGGCTACACCTTC. Translating gives CATEGDYGYTF.

The sample holds a few counts of this clonotype. The J gene is TRBJ2-2, the V gene TRBV3-1; D remains unclear. V dropped 6 bases and J dropped 3 bases, with 8 bases sitting between them. CDR3 length equals 13 residues. Germline assignment: CDR1 LGHDT and CDR2 YNNKEL (reference sequence). The CDR3 is CASRSGDTGELFF. The CDR3 nucleotides are TGTGCCAGCAGATCAGGTGACACCGGGGAGCTGTTTTTT.

The V call is TRBV7-9, the J call TRBJ1-4; D is undetermined. The CDR3 consists of 15 residues. Between the trimmed V and J ends, which lost 1 base and 3 bases, there was a span of 9 bases. Germline V gene lookup returns CDR1 SEHNR and CDR2 FQNEAQ (reference sequence). The CDR3 DNA sequence: TGTGCCAGCAGCTTAGATCTCAGCTCTAATGAAAAACTGTTTTTT. This gives the protein CASSLDLSSNEKLFF.

This clonotype was found a few times. The CDR3 DNA reads TGTGCCAGCAGCCAAGAGTTTGGCTGGGAGCAGTTCTTC. Encoded protein: CASSQEFGWEQFF. The V call is TRBV14, the J call TRBJ2-5; D remains unclear. The J call is doubtful: the DNA matches TRBJ2-1 better. Germline lookup yields CDR1 SGHDN and CDR2 FVKESK. The CDR3 runs to 13 residues.

J is TRBJ2-3 and V is TRBV30; 8 bases match TRBD2. Per the germline V gene, CDR1 is GTSNPN and CDR2 is SVGIG (reference sequence). The CDR3 loop spans 13 amino acids. V lost 4 bases to trimming and J lost 6 bases; unmatched junction nucleotides: 6. The CDR3 reads CAWNSGGPDTQYF. CDR3 nucleotides: TGTGCCTGGAATTCGGGGGGGCCGGATACGCAGTATTTT.

The V and J genes are TRBV5-6 and TRBJ1-5; no reliable D call. V lost 1 base to trimming and J lost 1 base, with 6 bases between them. The CDR3 covers 14 residues. The V gene's germline CDR1 is SGHDT and CDR2 YYEEEE. CDR3 coding DNA: TGTGCCAGCAGCTTGAAGTCCAGCAATCAGCCCCAGCATTTT. Its translation is CASSLKSSNQPQHF.

The chain couples TRBV20-1 to TRBJ2-7; D call uncertain. CDR3 length: 13 amino acids. V dropped 6 bases and J dropped 2 bases, with 14 bases sitting between them. The germline gives CDR1 DFQATT, CDR2 SNEGSKA (reference sequence). The DNA of the CDR3 is TGCAGTGCGTCGGACGGGTTAGCCTACGAGCAGTACTTC. Translating gives CSASDGLAYEQYF.

The chain recombines TRBV7-8 with TRBJ2-3; 14 bases align to TRBD2. This CDR3 region has 17 residues. The V segment lost 5 bases and the J segment 2 bases; nucleotides outside the gene matches: 6. CDR1 SGHVS and CDR2 FQNEAQ come from the germline V gene. The CDR3 region has the DNA TGTGCCAGCAGCCGGGGACTAGCGGGGGAGCCCACAGATACGCAGTATTTT. Amino acids: CASSRGLAGEPTDTQYF.

The chain uses TRBV7-9 and TRBJ2-1, with D unresolved. V shed 2 bases and J shed 2 bases, with 13 bases lying between them. The V gene's germline CDR1 is SEHNR and CDR2 FQNEAQ (reference sequence). The CDR3 has 16 amino acids. The CDR3 sequence: CASSLIHGSTYNEQFF. The DNA for the CDR3 is TGTGCCAGCAGCTTAATCCACGGCAGTACCTACAATGAGCAGTTCTTC.

Notes on this clonotype: At one of its ends the junction is not consistent with the germline gene, which may arise from a read error. The rearrangement links TRBV10-3 to TRBJ1-1; 8 bases fit TRBD1. This CDR3 contains 15 residues. CDR1 is ENHRY, CDR2 SYGVKD, per germline. The chain's CDR3 is CAISSSSGGPPETFF. For the CDR3, the DNA is TGTGCCATCTCGAGTTCCTCAGGGGGCCCCCCTGAAACTTTCTTT.

The rearrangement links TRBV28 to TRBJ2-5, with a possible D match to TRBD2 (6 bases). The CDR3 is made up of 18 amino acids. Germline CDR1 and CDR2: MDHEN and SYDVKM. V shed 3 bases and J shed 1 base, with 21 bases lying between them. Here the CDR3 reads CASSLPLRTGAFQETQYF. Written as DNA, the CDR3 is TGTGCCAGCAGTTTGCCCCTTCGTACGGGAGCGTTCCAAGAGACCCAGTACTTC.

This clonotype was counted a few times. V usage is TRBV20-1 and J usage is TRBJ2-1, with TRBD2 matching 7 bases. The CDR3 sequence is 17 residues long. From germline, CDR1 is DFQATT and CDR2 SNEGSKA (reference sequence). J gave up 0 bases and V 4 bases, and 12 bases lay outside the gene matches. The CDR3 DNA follows: TGCAGTGCTATACGGACCAGCGGGGCTAGCTCCTACAATGAGCAGTTCTTC. The encoded protein is CSAIRTSGASSYNEQFF.

This clonotype was counted between two and nine times. DNA of the CDR3: TGCGCCAGCAGCTTGGGCTACCTAGCGGTGAAAGAGACCCAGTACTTC. This codes for CASSLGYLAVKETQYF. This chain joins TRBV5-1 and TRBJ2-5; 7 bases agree with TRBD2. V trimming: 0 bases; J trimming: 3 bases; junction bases outside the gene matches: 8. The germline gives CDR1 SGHRS, CDR2 YFSETQ. The CDR3 is 16 amino acids.

This clonotype appeared a few times. J is TRBJ2-1 and V is TRBV13; a weak D match, TRBD1 (5 bases). V dropped 1 base and J dropped 8 bases, with 9 bases sitting between them. The germline V gene has CDR1 PRHDT and CDR2 FYEKMQ (reference sequence). This CDR3 has 13 residues. In DNA form, the CDR3 reads TGTGCCAGCAGCTTAGCAGGGTCGCATGAGCAGTTCTTC. Protein: CASSLAGSHEQFF.

DNA of the CDR3: TGCAGCGTCGCGGGGACGTTCTACGAGCAGTACTTC. Its translation is CSVAGTFYEQYF. This sequence joins TRBV29-1 and TRBJ2-1; tentatively, D is TRBD2 (6 bases). With the DNA end fitting TRBJ2-7 better, the J assignment may be wrong. The CDR3 spans 12 residues. Germline V gene sequence: CDR1 SQVTM, CDR2 ANQGSEA.